This T cell receptor (beta chain) was found in a study of blood T cell repertoires in COVID-19. In germline, CDR1 is SGHVS, CDR2 FNYEAQ. The CDR3 has 11 residues. With 5 bases removed from V and 8 bases from J, the gap between germline ends came to 7 bases. In the original processing: Nucleated cell number was recorded as an estimate derived from reference gene primer amplification. The protocol was immunoSEQ multiplex PCR, while the TCRdb copy is restricted to in-frame clones and leaves out a portion. D and trimming come from the DNA, and the V and J calls and clone size come from that table. The data hold roughly 200,000 clones, with around 83% observed a single time. In terms of age and location, participants ranged from roughly 18 to 95 years and lived in fewer than 30 US areas.

The chain couples TRBV7-6 to TRBJ2-1; possible D gene TRBD2, 5 bases. The receptor's source is a woman aged 40 to 49 in a cohort exposed to, infected with or recovered from COVID-19 (not recorded which). Material for sequencing was PBMCs or T cells enriched from blood (not recorded which). The CDR3 DNA sequence: TGTGCCAGCAGCGAGAGGGATGAGCAGTTCTTC. Protein product: CASSERDEQFF.